Listed here are 25 T cell receptor beta chains from one sample, sequenced in a study of post-analysis software for immune sequencing data. Which antigens these TCRs recognize remains unknown. The TCR beta cDNA libraries contained unique molecular identifiers. TCRdb fed the PCR reads into MiXCR, producing one record per CDR3 protein. The profile covers 700,000 to 900,000 distinct CDR3 sequences, with approximately 44% appearing a single time and over 4.5% taken by the ten largest. Study observations and caveats: Compared with controls, patients had more of 4 or 5 TRBV segments, including TRBV5-6, TRBV5-1 and TRBV20-1.

The sequenced sample was blood. These receptors were collected from a girl under 18 with multiple sclerosis.

This clonotype was counted between two and nine times. The V and J genes are TRBV11-2 and TRBJ1-2; D gene unclear. From germline, CDR1 is SGHAT and CDR2 FQNNGV. This CDR3 region has 13 residues. Between the trimmed V and J ends, which lost 5 bases and 4 bases, there was a span of 11 bases. The CDR3 here is CASSRSNSYGYTF. In DNA form, the CDR3 reads TGTGCCAGCAGCCGAAGTAACAGCTATGGCTACACCTTC.

The rearrangement joins TRBV7-2 to TRBJ2-6; possibly TRBD2 for D (6 bases). Trimming stripped 1 base from V and 3 bases from J, with 10 bases between. In germline, CDR1 is SGHTA, CDR2 FQGNSA. The CDR3 length is 16 residues. The CDR3 bases are TGTGCCAGCAGCTTAGTCGCGCGGGGTGGGGCCAACGTCCTGACTTTC. Translated, it gives CASSLVARGGANVLTF.

The genes are TRBV4-2 and TRBJ2-7; D is ambiguous. This CDR3 has 12 amino acids. Germline V gene lookup returns CDR1 LGHNA and CDR2 YNFKEQ. Trimming took off 5 bases at V and 2 bases at J, with 7 bases between the two ends. The DNA for the CDR3 is TGTGCCAGCAGCAACAATGCCTACGAGCAGTACTTC. The encoded protein is CASSNNAYEQYF.

The chain is built from TRBV6-1 and TRBJ2-7; D is undetermined. The V gene's germline CDR1 is MNHNS and CDR2 SASEGT. V was cut by 2 bases and J by 2 bases, with 10 bases left in between. The CDR3 runs to 14 residues. The CDR3 coding sequence is TGTGCCAGCAGTGAATCTTGGGATACCTACGAGCAGTACTTC. This encodes CASSESWDTYEQYF.

The chain is built from TRBV7-2 and TRBJ1-2; D remains unclear. Trimming pared 1 base from V and 6 bases from J, leaving 18 bases between. Germline V lookup: CDR1 SGHTA, CDR2 FQGNSA. The CDR3 sequence is 16 residues long. The CDR3, as DNA: TGTGCCAGCAGCTTAGGTTTCGAAGGAGGACGAAATGGCTACACCTTC. Its protein is CASSLGFEGGRNGYTF.

V usage is TRBV10-3 and J usage is TRBJ2-7; D tentatively reads TRBD1 or TRBD2 (5 bases each). CDR1 is ENHRY, CDR2 SYGVKD, per germline. Between the trimmed V and J ends, which lost 2 bases and 2 bases, there was a span of 10 bases. The CDR3 is made up of 14 amino acids. The DNA of the CDR3 is TGTGCCATCAGTGAGATGGGACCAACCTACGAGCAGTACTTC. Translating it yields CAISEMGPTYEQYF.

This chain connects TRBV12-3 or TRBV12-4 to TRBJ2-2; 7 bases are shared with TRBD2. The CDR3 has 13 residues. V shed 3 bases, J shed 9 bases, and the junction held 4 bases outside the gene matches. Here the CDR3 reads CASSFDGTRELFF. CDR3 sequence (DNA): TGTGCCAGCAGTTTTGACGGGACTAGGGAGCTGTTTTTT.

This clonotype was recorded only once. The chain employs TRBV27 and TRBJ1-2, with TRBD1 matching over 8 bases. Germline CDR1 is MNHEY and CDR2 is SMNVEV (reference sequence). V gave up 5 bases and J gave up 2 bases; unmatched junction bases: 10. This CDR3 spans 16 amino acids. The CDR3 sequence: CASSPGDRGPNYGYTF. In nucleotides, the CDR3 is TGTGCCAGCAGTCCCGGCGACAGGGGCCCCAACTATGGCTACACCTTC.

CDR3 region: CASTPDVYGYTF. The CDR3, as DNA: TGTGCCAGCACCCCAGACGTCTATGGCTACACCTTC. The chain has TRBV7-9 and TRBJ1-2; unclear D gene. The germline V gene encodes CDR1 SEHNR and CDR2 FQNEAQ (reference sequence). The V and J ends lost 7 bases and 4 bases respectively, with 10 bases between them. There are 12 residues in the CDR3.

V is TRBV3-1 and J is TRBJ1-2; 9 nucleotides match TRBD1. The trim removed 2 bases at V and 4 bases at J, leaving 5 bases unmatched. The V gene's germline CDR1 is LGHDT and CDR2 YNNKEL (reference sequence). The CDR3 runs 15 residues. The CDR3 loop reads CASSQPDRGLYGYTF. The CDR3 DNA reads TGTGCCAGCAGCCAACCGGACAGGGGACTCTATGGCTACACCTTC.

This clonotype came up a few times. This chain joins TRBV20-1 and TRBJ1-2; a possible D gene is TRBD1 (6 bases). Per the germline V gene, CDR1 is DFQATT and CDR2 is SNEGSKA (reference sequence). The ends were cut back, 6 bases at V and 6 bases at J, with 20 bases in the middle. The length of the CDR3 is 14 residues. The CDR3: CSAGGGQSGHGYTF. CDR3 bases: TGCAGTGCCGGAGGGGGGCAGTCGGGCCATGGCTACACCTTC.

This chain links TRBV28 with TRBJ2-7; TRBD1 agrees at 8 bases. After removal of 4 bases from V and 3 bases from J, the junction contained 8 bases not matched to a gene. The germline gives CDR1 MDHEN, CDR2 SYDVKM. The CDR3 contains 15 residues. The CDR3 bases are TGTGCCAGCAGTTCGACCAGGGGGCGGTTCTACGAGCAGTACTTC. Its translation is CASSSTRGRFYEQYF.

This clonotype was recorded at least ten times. The V gene is TRBV7-9, the J gene TRBJ2-7; D is perhaps TRBD1 or TRBD2 (5 bases each). The CDR3 is 14 amino acids. Trimming removed 2 bases at V and 0 bases at J, with 8 bases between. Per germline, CDR1 SEHNR and CDR2 FQNEAQ (reference sequence). The CDR3 nucleotides read TGTGCCAGCAGCTTACCGGGACCCTCCTACGAGCAGTACTTC. Its protein is CASSLPGPSYEQYF. Together with reference TRBV7-9 and TRBJ2-7, the CDR3 gives the full variable domain: DTGVSQNPRHKITKRGQNVTFRCDPISEHNRLYWYRQTLGQGPEFLTYFQNEAQLEKSRLLSDRFSAERPKGSFSTLEIQRTEQGDSAMYLCASSLPGPSYEQYFGPGTRLTVT.

This clonotype was counted between two and nine times. The genes are TRBV5-1 and TRBJ2-1, with 8 bases identical to TRBD2. V lost 0 bases and J lost 12; bases outside the gene matches: 11. The CDR3 covers 15 residues. Per the germline V gene, CDR1 is SGHRS and CDR2 is YFSETQ. The CDR3 coding sequence is TGCGCCAGCAGCTTGGTGTCTAGCGGGTGGGTAGTGCAGTTCTTC. Translation: CASSLVSSGWVVQFF.

The rearrangement uses TRBV9 and TRBJ1-2; D may be TRBD1 (6 bases). CDR3 length: 15 amino acids. The V end lost 0 bases, the J end lost 1 base, and 10 bases lay between the germline ends. The germline V gene has CDR1 SGDLS and CDR2 YYNGEE. CDR3 in DNA: TGTGCCAGCAGCGTAGCGGACAGCTATAACTATGGCTACACCTTC. As protein: CASSVADSYNYGYTF.

This clonotype was seen more than once but under ten times. The chain recombines TRBV27 with TRBJ2-7; D remains unclear. From germline, CDR1 is MNHEY and CDR2 SMNVEV (reference sequence). The CDR3 length is 14 residues. With 5 bases removed from V and 2 bases from J, the gap between germline ends came to 13 bases. CDR3 protein: CASSRAMGAYEQYF. The CDR3 DNA sequence: TGTGCCAGCAGTAGGGCCATGGGTGCCTACGAGCAGTACTTC.

In regard to this clonotype: Germline is not matched at one junction end, which may reflect a read error. This chain links TRBV5-6 with TRBJ1-1, with TRBD1 matching 9 bases. This CDR3 is built from 13 residues. The germline V gene encodes CDR1 SGHDT and CDR2 YYEEEE. The CDR3 DNA is TGCGCCAGCAGCTTGGCCGGGACAGGGGAAGCTTTCTTT. Its translation is CASSLAGTGEAFF.

V is TRBV5-1 and J is TRBJ2-7; D not certain. The CDR3 covers 14 residues. V lost 4 bases, J lost 2 bases, and 13 bases lay in between. Germline loops: CDR1 SGHRS, CDR2 YFSETQ. CDR3 amino acids: CASSPFRPTYEQYF. The CDR3 DNA reads as TGCGCCAGCAGCCCCTTCCGTCCTACCTACGAGCAGTACTTC.

Written as DNA, the CDR3 is TGCGCCAGCAGCCATGGGGGACTAGCGGGAGGGTTCGGCAATGAGCAGTTCTTC. This codes for CASSHGGLAGGFGNEQFF. The chain joins TRBV4-3 to TRBJ2-1; 16 bases align to TRBD2. V trimming: 3 bases; J trimming: 6 bases; junction bases outside the gene matches: 8. CDR3 length: 18 amino acids. CDR1 and CDR2 (germline): LGHNA, YSLEER.

The sample holds a few counts of this clonotype. The V call is TRBV7-9, the J call TRBJ2-7; no reliable D call. The V end lost 5 bases, the J end lost 3 bases, and 17 bases lay between the germline ends. CDR3 length: 15 residues. Germline values: CDR1 SEHNR, CDR2 FQNEAQ (reference sequence). The CDR3 here is CASSPPRAVNYEQYF. CDR3 coding DNA: TGTGCCAGCAGCCCGCCCCGGGCAGTAAACTACGAGCAGTACTTC.

V gene TRBV2 combines with J gene TRBJ2-1; 9 bases are a match to TRBD2. With V trimmed by 2 bases and J by 11 bases, 7 bases remained unmatched. This CDR3 is built from 14 residues. Germline CDR1 reads SNHLY; CDR2 reads FYNNEI. In DNA, the CDR3 is TGTGCCAGCAGTGAACTAGCGGGAAGAAAAAAGCAGTTCTTC. Protein: CASSELAGRKKQFF.

This clonotype has more than one count but fewer than ten. The V call is TRBV12-3 or TRBV12-4, the J call TRBJ2-3, with a tentative D call TRBD1 (6 bases). This CDR3 region has 16 residues. The V gene lost 5 bases and the J gene lost 2 bases, with 17 bases spanning the gap. The CDR3 DNA is TGTGCCAGCAGTCCCCGGGCAGGGGACAACACAGATACGCAGTATTTT. Its translation: CASSPRAGDNTDTQYF.

The chain recombines TRBV28 with TRBJ2-3; the D gene is possibly TRBD2 (5 bases). Germline CDR1 and CDR2: MDHEN and SYDVKM. The length of the CDR3 is 16 residues. V lost 5 bases and J lost 2, with 17 bases in between. CDR3 in DNA: TGTGCCAGCAGTCCCTACCTAGCAGCTAACACAGATACGCAGTATTTT. Its translation is CASSPYLAANTDTQYF.

The chain employs TRBV2 and TRBJ2-7; D call uncertain. The DNA end is more similar to TRBJ2-5, so the J call may be wrong. The CDR3 runs to 15 residues. Germline lookup yields CDR1 SNHLY and CDR2 FYNNEI. The CDR3 DNA reads TGTGCCAGCAGAGGGTGGATTGGTCTAGGGGAGACCCAGTACTTC. Amino acid sequence: CASRGWIGLGETQYF.

The genes are TRBV20-1 and TRBJ1-6, with D unclear. V shed 0 bases and J shed 8 bases, with 11 bases lying between them. Per germline, CDR1 DFQATT and CDR2 SNEGSKA (reference sequence). This CDR3 has 14 residues. CDR3 sequence reads: CSARDIWGDSPLHF. CDR3 DNA sequence: TGCAGTGCTAGAGATATATGGGGTGATTCACCCCTCCACTTT.